This is a list of T cell receptor beta chains from one sample in a study of blood T cell repertoires in COVID-19. Libraries were prepared by immunoSEQ multiplex PCR; TCRdb keeps only in-frame clonotypes and omits some of them. The sample has about 43,000 clones; approximately 90% are singletons. Sequencing used peripheral blood. The receptors derive from a man aged 35-49 years with COVID-19, enrolled during active disease. The CDR3 runs from the conserved cysteine through the conserved F or W. The D gene is left open where the match is weak. Clone size is stated in some rows and not others, as once, few, many or a class when expanded.

d_call,clone_size,j_call,v_call,cdr3_aa,cdr3_nt
NA,NA,TRBJ1-6,TRBV28,CASSFQGHSHF,TGTGCCAGCAGTTTTCAGGGACACTCCCACTTT
TRBD2,NA,TRBJ2-3,TRBV30,CAWSERSGLAGGSRYTQYF,TGTGCCTGGAGTGAGCGATCGGGACTAGCGGGGGGGTCCAGGTATACGCAGTATTTT
NA,NA,TRBJ1-2,TRBV4-1,CASSQDWTASYGYTF,TGCGCCAGCAGCCAAGATTGGACAGCCTCCTATGGCTACACCTTC
NA,NA,TRBJ2-7,TRBV7-9,CASSVLRDGGSYEQYF,TGTGCCAGCAGCGTTTTAAGGGACGGGGGTTCCTACGAGCAGTACTTC
TRBD1,NA,TRBJ1-5,TRBV14,CASSQDRVSQPQHF,TGTGCCAGCAGCCAGGACAGGGTGAGTCAGCCCCAGCATTTT
TRBD1,NA,TRBJ2-7,TRBV19,CATGNGQGRGEQYF,TGTGCCACGGGAAACGGACAGGGCCGTGGCGAGCAGTACTTC
TRBD1,NA,TRBJ2-7,TRBV5-1,CASSLVQGDYEQYF,TGCGCCAGCAGCTTGGTACAGGGGGACTACGAGCAGTACTTC
TRBD1,NA,TRBJ1-1,TRBV7-8,CASSPRGQKKNTEAFF,TGTGCCAGCAGCCCCCGGGGACAGAAAAAGAACACTGAAGCTTTCTTT
NA,NA,TRBJ2-5,TRBV28,CASRRDSRYQETQYF,TGTGCCAGCAGGCGGGACTCCAGGTACCAAGAGACCCAGTACTTC
NA,NA,TRBJ2-3,TRBV10-3,CAIRGAPGGSDTQYF,TGTGCCATCAGGGGGGCTCCCGGGGGGTCAGATACGCAGTATTTT
TRBD2,NA,TRBJ2-7,TRBV25-1,CASSESRTSGSYEQYF,TGTGCCAGCAGTGAATCCCGGACTAGCGGGTCCTACGAGCAGTACTTC
NA,few,TRBJ1-2,TRBV29-1,CSVGQNYGYTF,TGCAGCGTAGGACAAAACTATGGCTACACCTTC
NA,few,TRBJ2-7,TRBV3-1/TRBV3-2,CASSQDLGLSLEQYF,TGTGCCAGCAGCCAAGATTTAGGACTATCCCTCGAGCAGTACTTC
TRBD1,NA,TRBJ2-5,TRBV7-8,CASSLQPGQGKETQYF,TGTGCCAGCAGCTTACAACCGGGACAGGGGAAGGAGACCCAGTACTTC
NA,NA,TRBJ1-1,TRBV7-8,CASAGNMNTEAFF,TGTGCCAGCGCAGGGAATATGAACACTGAAGCTTTCTTT